Following are 26 T cell receptor beta chains from one sample sequenced in a study of blood T cell repertoires in COVID-19. Data came from immunoSEQ multiplex PCR; TCRdb stores just in-frame clones and leaves some out. This repertoire shows about 130,000 clones, roughly 90% found once; its top ten account for roughly 1.2%. The sample taken for sequencing was peripheral blood. The source of these receptors is a woman over 75 with acute or convalescent COVID-19.

V usage is TRBV4-1 and J usage is TRBJ2-7; 9 bases line up with TRBD1. Germline CDR1 reads MGHRA; CDR2 reads YSYEKL. V was pared by 6 bases and J by 2 bases, with 8 bases of the junction left unmatched. The CDR3 contains 15 residues. DNA of the CDR3: TGCGCCAGCAGTAGGACAGGGGATGGAACCTACGAGCAGTACTTC. Its protein is CASSRTGDGTYEQYF.

The chain has TRBV6-2 or TRBV6-3 and TRBJ2-3, with 10 bases fitting TRBD2. This CDR3 has 18 amino acids. With 6 bases clipped from V and 4 bases from J, the junction kept 16 bases outside the gene matches. Germline lookup yields CDR1 MNHEY and CDR2 SVGEGT. CDR3 sequence: CASSRRLAGTSVPDTQYF. CDR3 DNA sequence: TGTGCCAGCAGCCGACGCCTCGCCGGGACTAGCGTCCCAGATACGCAGTATTTT.

The genes are TRBV7-2 and TRBJ1-2; D is perhaps TRBD1 (5 bases). The CDR3 totals 14 residues. Germline V gene data show CDR1 as SGHTA and CDR2 as FQGNSA. Trimming left V 1 base short and J 5 bases short, with 11 bases between. CDR3 amino acids: CASSLGRGGYGYTF. Written as DNA, the CDR3 is TGTGCCAGCAGCTTAGGAAGGGGTGGATATGGCTACACCTTC.

On this clone: This sample includes further DNA sequences coding for the same CDR3. The chain links TRBV6-5 to TRBJ2-3, with TRBD2 matching 8 bases. Germline trimming cut 2 bases from V and 3 bases from J; bases unmatched to any gene: 4. This CDR3 contains 15 residues. The germline CDR1 and CDR2 sequences are MNHEY and SVGAGI. CDR3 loop: CASSYSGRGTDTQYF. CDR3 sequence (DNA): TGTGCCAGCAGTTACAGCGGGAGAGGGACAGATACGCAGTATTTT.

The chain couples TRBV4-1 to TRBJ2-5; TRBD1 might be the D (6 bases). Trimming left V 0 bases short and J 5 bases short, with 13 bases between. Germline lookup yields CDR1 MGHRA and CDR2 YSYEKL. This CDR3 spans 15 amino acids. This chain's CDR3 is CASSQDTGFMETQYF. The CDR3, as DNA: TGCGCCAGCAGCCAAGATACAGGGTTTATGGAGACCCAGTACTTC.

The J gene is TRBJ1-4, the V gene TRBV12-3 or TRBV12-4; D may be TRBD1 (6 bases). CDR3 length: 12 residues. V gave up 5 bases and J gave up 7 bases, with 8 bases separating them. CDR3 sequence: CASSPDSEKLFF. For the CDR3, the DNA is TGTGCCAGCAGTCCGGACAGTGAAAAACTGTTTTTT.

The chain is built from TRBV5-4 and TRBJ2-5; 13 bases are shared with TRBD2. With 1 base clipped from V and 3 bases from J, the junction kept 9 bases outside the gene matches. CDR3 size: 18 residues. The germline gives CDR1 SGHNT, CDR2 YYREEE (reference sequence). Here the CDR3 DNA reads TGTGCCAGCAGCTTGAAGGGACTAGCGGGATTTGGAAAAGAGACCCAGTACTTC. It specifies CASSLKGLAGFGKETQYF.

The chain combines TRBV5-5 with TRBJ2-7; TRBD1 is a possible D gene (6 bases). The germline V and J ends were trimmed by 3 bases and 4 bases, with 14 bases remaining between them. Germline V gene sequence: CDR1 SGHKS, CDR2 YYEKEE (reference sequence). This CDR3 is built from 14 residues. CDR3 coding DNA: TGTGCCAGCAGCTCCTATGGACAGATATACGAGCAGTACTTC. It codes for CASSSYGQIYEQYF.

The J gene is TRBJ1-6, the V gene TRBV28; D remains ambiguous. There are 12 residues in the CDR3. Deletions cut 8 bases from V and 14 bases from J, with 16 bases between. Looked up from germline, CDR1 is MDHEN and CDR2 is SYDVKM. The CDR3 nucleotides read TGTGCCAGCGTACACCCCCCCGAATCCCTCCACTTT. Translation: CASVHPPESLHF.

The J gene is TRBJ1-2, the V gene TRBV28; the match to TRBD1 covers 9 bases. The trim removed 5 bases at V and 8 bases at J, leaving 9 bases unmatched. CDR1 is MDHEN, CDR2 SYDVKM, per germline. This CDR3 contains 14 residues. The CDR3 sequence is CASSEGQGKKGYTF. As DNA, the CDR3 is TGTGCCAGCAGTGAGGGACAGGGAAAGAAAGGCTACACCTTC.

V and J are TRBV19 and TRBJ2-6; perhaps TRBD1 as D (5 bases). The CDR3 runs to 14 residues. Germline V lookup: CDR1 LNHDA, CDR2 SQIVND (reference sequence). The germline V and J ends were trimmed by 6 bases and 0 bases, with 6 bases remaining between them. CDR3 amino acids: CASRDSSGANVLTF. The DNA for the CDR3 is TGTGCCAGTAGAGACAGCTCTGGGGCCAACGTCCTGACTTTC.

The chain couples TRBV6-5 to TRBJ1-1, with D possibly TRBD1 on 6 matching bases. Germline V gene sequence: CDR1 MNHEY, CDR2 SVGAGI. Trimming shortened V by 5 bases and J by 3 bases, and 10 bases separated the two germline ends. This CDR3 comprises 13 residues. This chain's CDR3 is CASSRTVDTEAFF. In DNA form, the CDR3 reads TGTGCCAGCAGTAGGACAGTTGACACTGAAGCTTTCTTT.

This chain links TRBV5-4 with TRBJ2-7; D gene ambiguous. This CDR3 has 15 residues. CDR1 is SGHNT, CDR2 YYREEE, per germline (reference sequence). Deletions cut 4 bases from V and 2 bases from J, with 16 bases between. CDR3 DNA sequence: TGTGCCAGCAGCGCTCGGAGTCAAGCCACCTACGAGCAGTACTTC. Protein sequence: CASSARSQATYEQYF.

This clone has just one count. This chain links TRBV10-3 with TRBJ2-7; 11 nucleotides align to TRBD2. V was clipped by 6 bases and J by 2 bases; unmatched bases: 3. CDR1 is ENHRY and CDR2 is SYGVKD in the germline V gene. The CDR3 extends over 14 amino acids. CDR3 region: CAIRGTSGAYEQYF. The DNA for the CDR3 is TGTGCCATCAGGGGGACTAGCGGAGCCTACGAGCAGTACTTC.

This clone was seen only a few times. Written as DNA, the CDR3 is TGTGCCAGCAGTCCCCGGACAGGGAACACTGAAGCTTTCTTT. Protein product: CASSPRTGNTEAFF. The V gene is TRBV6-5, the J gene TRBJ1-1; 7 bases fit TRBD1. V was pared by 5 bases and J by 1 base, with 4 bases of the junction left unmatched. This CDR3 has 14 amino acids. The germline V gene has CDR1 MNHEY and CDR2 SVGAGI.

The chain employs TRBV4-2 and TRBJ2-1; 9 bases map to TRBD1. The CDR3 totals 20 residues. Germline CDR1 is LGHNA and CDR2 is YNFKEQ. The ends lost 4 bases at V and 0 bases at J; junction bases unmatched: 16. CDR3 amino acids: CASSPTGQGNDRSSYNEQFF. The CDR3 region has the DNA TGTGCCAGCAGCCCCACGGGACAGGGAAATGACCGGAGCTCCTACAATGAGCAGTTCTTC.

V usage is TRBV27 and J usage is TRBJ1-2, with TRBD1 matching over 8 bases. The CDR3 covers 13 residues. Germline CDR1 and CDR2: MNHEY and SMNVEV (reference sequence). V lost 2 bases and J lost 7; bases outside the gene matches: 3. The CDR3 coding sequence is TGTGCCAGCAGTTTAGATCAGGGGGCTGGCTACACCTTC. Its protein product is CASSLDQGAGYTF.

In DNA form, the CDR3 reads TGCGCCAGTCGGGGGGGCGGTTTGAATGGCTACACCTTC. Protein: CASRGGGLNGYTF. The chain combines TRBV5-1 with TRBJ1-2; D may be TRBD1 (6 bases). Trimming shortened V by 8 bases and J by 6 bases, and 17 bases separated the two germline ends. The CDR3 has 13 residues. Germline V gene lookup returns CDR1 SGHRS and CDR2 YFSETQ.

The J gene is TRBJ2-2, the V gene TRBV3-1 (or the pseudogene TRBV3-2), with D uncertain. Germline V CDR1 and CDR2: LGHDT, YNNKEL (reference sequence). CDR3 length equals 11 residues. Trimming removed 3 bases from V and 8 bases from J, with 4 bases in between. In DNA form, the CDR3 reads TGTGCCAGCAGCCACAGTGGGGAGCTGTTTTTT. Translating it yields CASSHSGELFF.

This clone was recorded once. CDR3 DNA sequence: TGTGCCAGTAGTATTTGGGGACAGAACAATGAGCAGTTCTTC. Its translation: CASSIWGQNNEQFF. V is TRBV19 and J is TRBJ2-1; 7 bases line up with TRBD1. The CDR3 extends over 14 amino acids. The V gene's germline CDR1 is LNHDA and CDR2 SQIVND (reference sequence). After removal of 3 bases from V and 5 bases from J, the junction contained 4 bases not matched to a gene.

The sample holds one count of this clone. The DNA of the CDR3 is TGTGCCAGCAGTTTATTGGGTGGAGTTGGGGCCAACGTCCTGACTTTC. Translation gives CASSLLGGVGANVLTF. J is TRBJ2-6 and V is TRBV27, with D unclear. Trimming removed 1 base from V and 3 bases from J, with 10 bases in between. In germline, CDR1 is MNHEY, CDR2 SMNVEV (reference sequence). This CDR3 has 16 residues.

This rearrangement joins TRBV19 to TRBJ1-5, with a weak D call TRBD1 (6 bases). Germline CDR1 and CDR2: LNHDA and SQIVND (reference sequence). Between the trimmed V and J ends, which lost 3 bases and 6 bases, there was a span of 15 bases. This CDR3 spans 15 amino acids. The CDR3 reads CASSISGTGSQPQHF. CDR3 nucleotides: TGTGCCAGTAGTATTTCGGGAACAGGGAGTCAGCCCCAGCATTTT.

The rearrangement joins TRBV7-2 to TRBJ1-2, with TRBD1 as a possible D gene (6 bases). The CDR3 has 12 amino acids. Germline assignment: CDR1 SGHTA and CDR2 FQGNSA. Deletions cut 3 bases from V and 7 bases from J, with 9 bases between. The DNA for the CDR3 is TGTGCCAGCAGCTTGGGGGGGCTTGGCTACACCTTC. This translates into CASSLGGLGYTF.

With regard to this clone: Its ends do not fully match the called genes, so a read error is possible. V usage is TRBV4-2 and J usage is TRBJ2-4, with D unclear. This CDR3 region has 17 residues. Germline V lookup: CDR1 LGHNA, CDR2 YNFKEQ. The CDR3 region is CASSQDHGHLAKSIQYF. The DNA for the CDR3 is TGTGCCAGCAGCCAAGACCACGGTCACTTAGCCAAAAGCATTCAGTACTTC.

This clone was counted between two and nine times. The chain recombines TRBV6-5 with TRBJ1-1; perhaps TRBD1 as D (5 bases). V lost 6 bases and J 5 bases, leaving 13 bases between the germline ends. This CDR3 has 13 residues. Germline V CDR1 and CDR2: MNHEY, SVGAGI. The CDR3 sequence is CASRSQGRTEAFF. As DNA, the CDR3 is TGTGCCAGCAGGTCCCAGGGTCGAACTGAAGCTTTCTTT.

This sequence joins TRBV4-1 and TRBJ1-2, with 7 bases lining up with TRBD1. With 2 bases clipped from V and 11 bases from J, the junction kept 8 bases outside the gene matches. This CDR3 is 13 amino acids long. CDR1 MGHRA and CDR2 YSYEKL come from the germline V gene. The CDR3, as DNA: TGCGCCAGCAGCCAAAGGGACAGTCCCCAGTACACCTTC. Translated, it gives CASSQRDSPQYTF.